This T cell receptor (beta chain) originates from a study of blood T cell repertoires in COVID-19. Study-level information: Sample material is recorded as cDNA or gDNA derived from T cells, B-cell-depleted T cells, or PBMCs.

The trim removed 3 bases at V and 5 bases at J, leaving 9 bases unmatched. There are 17 residues in the CDR3. Germline-derived CDR1 and CDR2 are LGHNA and YSLEER. Methods used by the authors: Researchers report that nucleated cell counts were estimated from reference gene primer amplification. Generated by immunoSEQ multiplex PCR, the TCRdb table keeps only in-frame clones and is missing some. V, J and clone size are taken as reported in that table, and D and trimming were inferred from the DNA itself. In the table there are about 140,000 clones, about 92% of which are singletons. The TCR was taken from a human donor in a cohort sampled during active COVID-19. The sample consisted of peripheral blood. The chain employs TRBV4-3 and TRBJ2-1; TRBD1 matches at 11 bases. The CDR3 here is CASSQHPGQGGNNEQFF. CDR3 nucleotide sequence: TGCGCCAGCAGCCAGCATCCGGGACAGGGGGGAAACAATGAGCAGTTCTTC.